This T cell receptor beta chain was identified in a study of shared clonotypes between healthy human individuals. Study-wide results and caveats: Shared clonotypes across all four donors exceeded non-shared ones in generation probability. Approximately 5% was the fraction of naive CD4 clonotypes found shared across a few donors.

Data came from immunoSEQ multiplex PCR; TCRdb stores just in-frame clones and leaves some out. Seen here are approximately 340,000 clones, roughly 70% observed once, and the top ten hold approximately 10%. This clone was counted only a few times. Its antigen is unknown. V lost 5 bases, J lost 4 bases, and 12 bases lay in between. The CDR3 length is 14 residues. Per the germline V gene, CDR1 is MDHEN and CDR2 is SYDVKM. This chain connects TRBV28 to TRBJ2-1; D possibly corresponds to TRBD1 (6 bases). The TCR originated in a man aged 25 to 40 in good health. The sequencing input was memory CD4+ T cells sorted from blood. Subset of the sample: CD45RA-negative fraction. The CDR3 here is CASSETGAYNEQFF. In DNA form, the CDR3 reads TGTGCCAGCAGTGAGACAGGCGCATACAATGAGCAGTTCTTC.